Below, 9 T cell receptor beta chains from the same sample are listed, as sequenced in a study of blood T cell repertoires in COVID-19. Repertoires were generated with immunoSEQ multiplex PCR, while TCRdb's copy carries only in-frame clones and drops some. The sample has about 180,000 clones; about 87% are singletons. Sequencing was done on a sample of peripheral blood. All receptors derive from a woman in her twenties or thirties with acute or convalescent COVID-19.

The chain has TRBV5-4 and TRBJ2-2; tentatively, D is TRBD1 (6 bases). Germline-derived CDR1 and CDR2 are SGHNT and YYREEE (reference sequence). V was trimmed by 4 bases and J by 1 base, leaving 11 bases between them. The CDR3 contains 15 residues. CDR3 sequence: CASSLRGKNTGELFF. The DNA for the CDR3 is TGTGCCAGCAGCCTCAGGGGAAAGAACACCGGGGAGCTGTTTTTT.

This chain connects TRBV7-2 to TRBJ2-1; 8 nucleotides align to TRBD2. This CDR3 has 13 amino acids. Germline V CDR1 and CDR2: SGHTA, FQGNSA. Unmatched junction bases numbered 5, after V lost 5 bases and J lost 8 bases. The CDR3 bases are TGTGCCAGCAGCCCGGGACTAGTGGATGAGCAGTTCTTC. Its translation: CASSPGLVDEQFF.

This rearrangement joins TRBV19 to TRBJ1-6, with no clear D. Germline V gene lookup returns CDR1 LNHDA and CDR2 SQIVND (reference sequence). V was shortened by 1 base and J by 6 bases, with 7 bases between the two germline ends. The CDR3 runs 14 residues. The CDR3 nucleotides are TGTGCCAGTAGTATAGGGGCAGGTAATTCACCCCTCCACTTT. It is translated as CASSIGAGNSPLHF.

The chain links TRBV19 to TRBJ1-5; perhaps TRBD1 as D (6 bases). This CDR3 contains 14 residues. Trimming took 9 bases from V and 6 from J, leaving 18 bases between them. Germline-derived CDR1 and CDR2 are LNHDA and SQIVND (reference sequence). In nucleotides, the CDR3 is TGTGCCAGCGAAACAGGGTTGGGCAGTCAGCCCCAGCATTTT. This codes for CASETGLGSQPQHF.

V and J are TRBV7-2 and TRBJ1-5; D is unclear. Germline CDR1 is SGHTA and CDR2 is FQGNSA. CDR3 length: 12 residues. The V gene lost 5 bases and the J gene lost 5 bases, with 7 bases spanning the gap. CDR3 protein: CASSLADQPQHF. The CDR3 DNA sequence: TGTGCCAGCAGCCTTGCGGATCAGCCCCAGCATTTT.

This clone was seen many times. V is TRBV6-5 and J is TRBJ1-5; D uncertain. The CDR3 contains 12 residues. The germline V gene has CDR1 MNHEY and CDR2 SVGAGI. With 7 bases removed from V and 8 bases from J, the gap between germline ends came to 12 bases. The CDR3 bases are TGTGCCAGCAATAGAGGGAAAGAGCCCCAGCATTTT. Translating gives CASNRGKEPQHF.

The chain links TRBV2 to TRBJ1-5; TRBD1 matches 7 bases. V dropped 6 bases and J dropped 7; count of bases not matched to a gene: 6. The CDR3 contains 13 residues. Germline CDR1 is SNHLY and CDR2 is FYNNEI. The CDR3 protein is CASRVTGAQPQHF. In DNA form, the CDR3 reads TGTGCCAGCAGGGTAACAGGGGCCCAGCCCCAGCATTTT.

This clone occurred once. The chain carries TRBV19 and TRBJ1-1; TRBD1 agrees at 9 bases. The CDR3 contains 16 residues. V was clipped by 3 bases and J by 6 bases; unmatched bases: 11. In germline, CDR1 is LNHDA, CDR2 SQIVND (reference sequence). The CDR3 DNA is TGTGCCAGTAGTATGTTCCTTACAGGGGGCTCGGCTGAAGCTTTCTTT. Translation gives CASSMFLTGGSAEAFF.

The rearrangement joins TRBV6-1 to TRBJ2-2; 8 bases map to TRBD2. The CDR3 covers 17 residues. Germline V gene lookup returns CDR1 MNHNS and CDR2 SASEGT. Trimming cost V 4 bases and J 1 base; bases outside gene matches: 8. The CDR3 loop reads CASSGGLGPKNTGELFF. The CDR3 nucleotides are TGTGCCAGCAGTGGGGGACTAGGACCAAAGAACACCGGGGAGCTGTTTTTT.